This T cell receptor (beta chain) was captured in a study of low-dose radiotherapy and immunotherapy resistance in tumors (dated by TCRdb to about 2022). In terms of the full investigation: In Cohort 1, each fraction delivered 0.5 Gy every 2 weeks, and the prescribed total PTV dose was 6.5 Gy. Cyclophosphamide 200 mg/m2 was given intravenously every two weeks, one day before each radiation and immunotherapy administration. The translational analysis covered eight patients: three from the first dose cohort and the first five from the second dose cohort. Starting on cycle 1 day 1, patients took 300 mg of aspirin by mouth once a day for four cycles. Nivolumab and ipilimumab were both given intravenously, with nivolumab at a 240 mg flat dose every two weeks and ipilimumab at 1 mg/kg every six weeks. Trial participants were not randomized into treatment groups. Cohort 2 received 1 Gy per fraction every two weeks, with a total of 13 Gy over 26 weeks.

What the time point label conveys for this sample: after trial treatment. The treatment or condition label, as the study defines it: LDRT plus nivolumab, ipilimumab, low-dose cyclophosphamide and aspirin (RACIN trial). The donors took part in RACIN, a single-arm, phase I, dose-escalation trial that combined nivolumab, ipilimumab, aspirin, low-dose cyclophosphamide and low-dose radiotherapy. Patients with advanced, TIL-negative solid tumors were considered eligible. V is reduced by 8 bases and J by 3 bases, leaving a spacing of 16 bases between them. The CDR3, cysteine through phenylalanine, is 15 amino acids long. The only DNA kept is the CDR3, 45 bases in frame from the first base. CDR1 and CDR2 are drawn from the germline V gene: MNHGY, SAAAGT. The sample was run on an Illumina HiSeq 2500. Superscript III and a set of TRAV- and TRBV-specific primers were used to synthesize first-strand cDNA, so that both TCRalpha and TCRbeta chains were covered. TCRs were amplified for about 18 PCR cycles with Phusion, using a constant-region primer paired with the adapter attached to the V primers. Amplification of the isolated mRNA was done with the MessageAmp II aRNA Amplification Kit, which involved a roughly 17-hour in vitro transcription at 37 degrees C. mRNA for TCR sequencing was isolated with the Dynabeads mRNA DIRECT Purification Kit. Indexed Illumina adapters were added in a second Phusion PCR of roughly 25 cycles, and the PCR products were purified with AMPure XP beads. In the authors' own workflow: Using custom Perl scripts, TCR sequences that encoded the same protein were pooled, out-of-frame sequences were dropped, and the abundance of each clonotype was calculated. Any TCR sequence backed by just one read was left out of the analysis. The metrics used to describe the repertoires included Shannon entropy, Gini index, clonality, richness, and the frequency of TCRs shared between repertoires. TCRdb trimmed the raw reads at Q25, called clones with MiXCR and kept productive beta chains. Records with the same CDR3 protein are collapsed into one entry carrying the most frequent genes and DNA. TCRdb, not the original authors, processed these V and J calls. This sample lists approximately 100,000 distinct CDR3 sequences; 20% were detected once. About 4% of the sample belongs to the ten largest clones.

Concerning this clonotype itself: The target of this receptor is not known. Possible read error: a much larger clone is one base away.

The receptor chain draws on TRBV6-8 and TRBJ2-2; TRBD1 could be the D gene, as 5 bases match. The sequences come from PBMCs, collected after low-dose radiotherapy plus immunotherapy. This sequence was found in a male donor with prostate cancer. The DNA is TGTGCCAGCGGGCCCAAGACAGAGTACACCGGGGAGCTGTTTTTT. It translates as CASGPKTEYTGELFF.